These 18 T cell receptor beta chains originate from one sample sequenced in a study of cytotoxic CD8 clonotypes in ibrutinib-treated CLL. TCRdb keeps only in-frame clones here, not all; method: immunoSEQ multiplex PCR. The sample has approximately 12,000 clones, about 62% seen once. Source: PBMCs, taken before ibrutinib treatment. The receptors were gathered from a human donor with chronic lymphocytic leukemia.

The chain combines TRBV5-1 with TRBJ2-5, with 7 bases that match TRBD2. This CDR3 region has 15 residues. Germline V CDR1 and CDR2: SGHRS, YFSETQ. Losses at the gene ends were 7 bases for V and 1 base for J; bases not matched to a gene: 10. CDR3: CASSRRGEIQETQYF. In DNA form, the CDR3 reads TGCGCCAGCTCTAGACGGGGGGAGATCCAAGAGACCCAGTACTTC.

This clone was seen only a few times. The chain recombines TRBV2 with TRBJ2-3, with 10 bases that match TRBD2. Unmatched junction bases numbered 13, after V lost 7 bases and J lost 6 bases. Germline V gives CDR1 SNHLY, CDR2 FYNNEI. The CDR3 consists of 16 residues. The CDR3 region is CASIVASGGERDTQYF. In nucleotides, the CDR3 is TGTGCCAGCATCGTAGCTAGCGGGGGAGAGAGGGATACGCAGTATTTT. The variable domain in full, with the rest retrieved from reference TRBV2 and TRBJ2-3, is EPEVTQTPSHQVTQMGQEVILRCVPISNHLYFYWYRQILGQKVEFLVSFYNNEISEKSEIFDDQFSVERPDGSNFTLKIRSTKLEDSAMYFCASIVASGGERDTQYFGPGTRLTVL.

The J gene is TRBJ1-1, the V gene TRBV7-9, with D perhaps TRBD1 (6 bases). Trimming stripped 1 base from V and 7 bases from J, with 13 bases between. CDR3 length: 14 amino acids. Germline V gene sequence: CDR1 SEHNR, CDR2 FQNEAQ (reference sequence). The CDR3 region is CASSLVGGRDEAFF. As DNA, the CDR3 is TGTGCCAGCAGCTTAGTAGGGGGGCGCGATGAAGCTTTCTTT. Variable domain in full (rest from reference TRBV7-9 and TRBJ1-1): DTGVSQNPRHKITKRGQNVTFRCDPISEHNRLYWYRQTLGQGPEFLTYFQNEAQLEKSRLLSDRFSAERPKGSFSTLEIQRTEQGDSAMYLCASSLVGGRDEAFFGQGTRLTVV.

The rearrangement links TRBV2 to TRBJ2-2; D not resolved. In germline, CDR1 is SNHLY, CDR2 FYNNEI. The V gene lost 5 bases and the J gene lost 7 bases, with 11 bases spanning the gap. CDR3 length: 13 amino acids. CDR3 loop: CASSYYLRGELFF. CDR3 nucleotide sequence: TGTGCCAGCAGTTACTACTTGCGCGGGGAGCTGTTTTTT.

The J gene is TRBJ2-4, the V gene TRBV21-1; the DNA was not used to check the table's D call, TRBD1. TRBV21-1 is reported as a pseudogene. The CDR3 spans 15 residues. CDR3 protein: CASSKTHEAKNIQYF. CDR3 bases: TGTGCCAGCAGCAAAACACATGAAGCCAAAAACATTCAGTACTTC.

Only a few counts were recorded for this clone. The chain couples TRBV2 to TRBJ2-7, with a possible D match to TRBD1 (5 bases). This CDR3 contains 15 residues. The germline CDR1 and CDR2 sequences are SNHLY and FYNNEI. V lost 1 base, J lost 2 bases, and 12 bases lay in between. The CDR3 DNA reads as TGTGCCAGCAGTGAAGGGATAACAGGAGCCTACGAGCAGTACTTC. It translates to CASSEGITGAYEQYF.

This sequence joins TRBV5-1 and TRBJ1-5, with D unresolved. Trimming cost V 1 base and J 4 bases, with 9 bases left between them. Per germline, CDR1 SGHRS and CDR2 YFSETQ. The CDR3 extends over 14 amino acids. CDR3 DNA: TGCGCCAGCAGCTTGTTCCCAGGTAATCAGCCCCAGCATTTT. This codes for CASSLFPGNQPQHF.

By its share, this clone is medium-sized. CDR3 coding DNA: TGTGCCAGCAGCTTAGCGAGGGGACAGAGAGCAGATACGCAGTATTTT. Translated, it gives CASSLARGQRADTQYF. The rearrangement uses TRBV7-9 and TRBJ2-3; 7 bases are a match to TRBD1. The CDR3 is 16 amino acids. V lost 0 bases to trimming and J lost 4 bases; unmatched junction nucleotides: 7. Germline assignment: CDR1 SEHNR and CDR2 FQNEAQ (reference sequence).

The sample holds a few counts of this clone. This rearrangement joins TRBV7-9 to TRBJ2-1; TRBD2 might be the D (7 bases). The CDR3 runs to 15 residues. In germline, CDR1 is SEHNR, CDR2 FQNEAQ (reference sequence). Trimming removed 7 bases at V and 4 bases at J, with 17 bases between. The CDR3 loop is CASNSRGARYNEQFF. Written as DNA, the CDR3 is TGTGCCAGCAACTCCCGGGGGGCTAGGTACAATGAGCAGTTCTTC. Supplemented by reference TRBV7-9 and TRBJ2-1, the full variable domain reads DTGVSQNPRHKITKRGQNVTFRCDPISEHNRLYWYRQTLGQGPEFLTYFQNEAQLEKSRLLSDRFSAERPKGSFSTLEIQRTEQGDSAMYLCASNSRGARYNEQFFGPGTRLTVL.

The chain couples TRBV5-6 to TRBJ2-7; no clear D gene. Trimming took off 4 bases at V and 0 bases at J, with 2 bases between the two ends. The CDR3 contains 11 residues. CDR1 is SGHDT and CDR2 is YYEEEE in the germline V gene. In nucleotides, the CDR3 is TGTGCCAGCAGCAACTCCTACGAGCAGTACTTC. Translated, it gives CASSNSYEQYF.

The chain joins TRBV7-9 to TRBJ1-3; D may be TRBD1 (5 bases). Germline V CDR1 and CDR2: SEHNR, FQNEAQ (reference sequence). The CDR3 is 13 residues long. Trimming took 10 bases from V and 4 from J, leaving 14 bases between them. The CDR3 spells CANRTIGGNTIYF. CDR3 DNA: TGTGCCAACAGGACGATTGGGGGAAACACCATATATTTT.

The chain recombines TRBV19 with TRBJ2-1; the D gene could be TRBD1 or TRBD2 (6 bases each). V was cut by 5 bases and J by 4 bases, with 15 bases left in between. Per the germline V gene, CDR1 is LNHDA and CDR2 is SQIVND (reference sequence). The CDR3 sequence is 15 residues long. CDR3 protein: CASSLTWGAYNEQFF. CDR3 nucleotides: TGTGCCAGTAGTCTTACTTGGGGGGCTTACAATGAGCAGTTCTTC.

This clone has just a few counts. V is TRBV5-4 and J is TRBJ2-7; D possibly matches TRBD1 or TRBD2 (5 bases each). With 4 bases removed from V and 2 bases from J, the gap between germline ends came to 10 bases. This CDR3 has 13 residues. The germline V gene encodes CDR1 SGHNT and CDR2 YYREEE (reference sequence). The CDR3 coding sequence is TGTGCCAGCAGCCCTGGGACCACCTACGAGCAGTACTTC. Translation: CASSPGTTYEQYF.

The V and J genes are TRBV29-1 and TRBJ2-7, with a weak D call TRBD1 (6 bases). The CDR3 extends over 14 amino acids. Trimming took off 4 bases at V and 6 bases at J, with 19 bases between the two ends. The germline V gene has CDR1 SQVTM and CDR2 ANQGSEA. This CDR3 reads CSVVGSAQGGEQYF. In DNA, the CDR3 is TGCAGCGTTGTTGGCTCCGCTCAAGGGGGCGAGCAGTACTTC.

This rearrangement joins TRBV7-2 to TRBJ2-1; unclear D gene. Trimming took off 3 bases at V and 10 bases at J, with 10 bases between the two ends. Germline CDR1 and CDR2: SGHTA and FQGNSA. There are 12 residues in the CDR3. The DNA for the CDR3 is TGTGCCAGCAGCTTGTTGAGAGGAGAGCAGTTCTTC. It codes for CASSLLRGEQFF.

This chain uses TRBV29-1 with TRBJ2-5; 12 bases match TRBD1. Per germline, CDR1 SQVTM and CDR2 ANQGSEA. V shed 5 bases and J 4 bases; nucleotides not matched to a gene: 8. CDR3 length: 15 residues. Here the CDR3 reads CSVLPGQGALETQYF. The CDR3, as DNA: TGCAGCGTTCTTCCGGGACAGGGGGCATTAGAGACCCAGTACTTC.

The chain combines TRBV30 with TRBJ1-5; a weak D match, TRBD1 (6 bases). The CDR3 is 12 residues long. V lost 3 bases, J lost 6 bases, and 9 bases lay in between. Germline loops: CDR1 GTSNPN, CDR2 SVGIG (reference sequence). This CDR3 reads CAWSGGGQPQHF. As DNA, the CDR3 is TGTGCCTGGAGCGGGGGCGGTCAGCCCCAGCATTTT.

This chain joins TRBV6-4 and TRBJ1-3; unclear D gene. The CDR3 is 13 residues long. V lost 4 bases to trimming and J lost 2 bases, with 6 bases between them. From germline, CDR1 is MRHNA and CDR2 SNTAGT. CDR3 in amino acids: CASSGDTGNTIYF. The CDR3 DNA reads as TGTGCCAGCAGTGGGGATACTGGAAACACCATATATTTT.